This TCR beta chain stems from a study of CD8+ T cells in alopecia areata. Overall study context: Oral tofacitinib (5 to 10 mg twice daily) was administered to treated patients.

In its sample, this clone was seen many times. Investigators isolated RNA and reverse transcribed it into cDNA to act as the sequencing template. Data came from immunoSEQ multiplex PCR; TCRdb stores just in-frame clones and leaves some out. The repertoire holds 90,000 to 100,000 clones, with roughly two fifths as singletons. Germline assignment: CDR1 MDHEN and CDR2 SYDVKM. V was clipped by 4 bases and J by 2 bases; unmatched bases: 6. The length of the CDR3 is 17 residues. The sequence derives from a human donor with alopecia areata. Sequencing was done on a sample of CD4+ T cells sorted from blood. The rearrangement links TRBV28 to TRBJ2-6, with 9 bases matching TRBD1. The CDR3 DNA sequence: TGTGCCAGCAGTTGGACAGGGGTAGTAACTGGGGCCAACGTCCTGACTTTC. Protein product: CASSWTGVVTGANVLTF.